This T cell receptor beta chain was observed in a study of identical twins. In this sample, this clonotype turned up many times. TCRdb re-called the 5' RACE reads through MiXCR, storing one row per CDR3 protein. The sample shows under 900,000 distinct CDR3 sequences, 18% of them seen only once. V trimming: 5 bases; J trimming: 6 bases; junction bases outside the gene matches: 8. This CDR3 is built from 13 residues. CDR1 is DFQATT and CDR2 is SNEGSKA in the germline V gene (reference sequence). Another study also made use of these data, one on T cells expressing NK-cell markers. That paper notes: The study sequenced eight donors, seven HCMV-seropositive and one seronegative.

The gene calls are TRBV20-1 and TRBJ2-5; 8 positions match TRBD2. This sequence was found in a woman aged 18-29 years in good health. The sequenced sample consisted of PBMCs. CDR3 DNA: TGCAGTGCTTACGGGACTAGTAGCCAGACCCAGTACTTC. This gives the protein CSAYGTSSQTQYF.